The present entry profiles one T cell receptor beta chain with its context. This record comes from a study of blood T cell repertoires in COVID-19. This study enrolled people aged about 18 to 100 from around 26 US geographic areas. For recovered donors of Cohort 3, there were two negative PCRs, clearance, or symptom resolution. Original processing notes: By means of reference gene primer amplification, nucleated cell counts were estimated. TCRdb keeps only in-frame clones here, not all; method: immunoSEQ multiplex PCR. The V and J calls and clone size were taken over from that table, and D and trimming were inferred from the DNA. Of approximately 280,000 clones in the sample, around 85% were seen once. Germline lookup yields CDR1 SGHVS and CDR2 FQNEAQ. This CDR3 comprises 17 residues. Trimming shortened V by 1 base and J by 0 bases, and 10 bases separated the two germline ends.

This receptor was taken from a woman in her thirties or forties who had recovered from COVID-19. This rearrangement joins TRBV7-8 to TRBJ1-6; a possible D gene is TRBD1 (6 bases). The specimen sequenced was PBMCs or T cells enriched from blood (not recorded which). The chain's CDR3 is CASSLGGRSSYNSPLHF. The CDR3 bases are TGTGCCAGCAGCTTAGGGGGGCGAAGCTCCTATAATTCACCCCTCCACTTT.